This record covers a single T cell receptor beta chain. This record comes from a study of blood T cell repertoires in COVID-19. Study overall: COVID-19 samples from acute and convalescent phases originated in the United States, Italy and Spain. T cells, B-cell-depleted T cells, or PBMCs supplied cDNA or gDNA.

CDR3 length: 15 amino acids. Unmatched junction bases numbered 3, after V lost 4 bases and J lost 0 bases. Germline loops: CDR1 SGHAT, CDR2 FQDESV (reference sequence). Original analysis: Researchers report that nucleated cell counts were estimated from reference gene primer amplification. Measured with immunoSEQ multiplex PCR; TCRdb has only the in-frame clones, and not every one. The V and J calls and the clone size are those of that table, but D and trimming were determined from the DNA. The table has 170,000 or so clones, 80% to 90% seen once. Sequencing was carried out using peripheral blood. The clonotype originates from a man aged 45-60 years with active or convalescent COVID-19. V usage is TRBV11-1 and J usage is TRBJ1-3; TRBD1 matches 7 bases. The CDR3 loop is CASSSDRISGNTIYF. In nucleotides, the CDR3 is TGTGCCAGCAGCTCGGACAGGATCTCTGGAAACACCATATATTTT.